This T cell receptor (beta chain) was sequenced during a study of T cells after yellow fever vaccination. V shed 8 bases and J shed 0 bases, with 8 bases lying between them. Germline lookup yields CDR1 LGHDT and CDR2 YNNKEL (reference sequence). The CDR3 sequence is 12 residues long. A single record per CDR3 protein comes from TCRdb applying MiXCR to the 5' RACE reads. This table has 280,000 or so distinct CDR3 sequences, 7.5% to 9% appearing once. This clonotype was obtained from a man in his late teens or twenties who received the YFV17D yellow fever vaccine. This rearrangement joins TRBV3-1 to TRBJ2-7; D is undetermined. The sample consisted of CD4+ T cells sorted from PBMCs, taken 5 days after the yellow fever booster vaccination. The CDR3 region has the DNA TGTGCCAGCGGGAAAACCTCCTACGAGCAGTACTTC. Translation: CASGKTSYEQYF.